This record covers a single TCR beta chain. Antigen: not known. CDR1 and CDR2 (germline): SEHNR, FQNEAQ (reference sequence). The V gene lost 5 bases and the J gene lost 8 bases, with 18 bases spanning the gap. The CDR3 loop spans 15 amino acids. The source of the sample is a study of shared clonotypes between healthy human individuals. About the study: CD4 naive and memory got three plates each, CD8 naive two, CD8 memory one.

Whole-study findings and limits: Sharing of clonotypes among donors was expected to vary with sequencing depth.

The repertoire was sequenced with immunoSEQ multiplex PCR; TCRdb's copy has only in-frame clones and lacks some. The profile shows more than 600,000 clones, roughly 94% of them singletons. CD8 cells regarded as naive lacked CD45RO, were positively chosen for CCR7, and omitted terminally differentiated effector memory CD45RA+ cells. The genes are TRBV7-9 and TRBJ1-4; no reliable D call. This clonotype was sampled from a man younger than 45 in good health. Material: naive CD8+ T cells sorted from blood. The CDR3 spells CASSPSPGEREKLFF. As DNA, the CDR3 is TGTGCCAGCAGCCCCTCGCCCGGGGAACGAGAAAAACTGTTTTTT. Looking up the rest from reference TRBV7-9 and TRBJ1-4 gives the full variable domain: DTGVSQNPRHKITKRGQNVTFRCDPISEHNRLYWYRQTLGQGPEFLTYFQNEAQLEKSRLLSDRFSAERPKGSFSTLEIQRTEQGDSAMYLCASSPSPGEREKLFFGSGTQLSVL.